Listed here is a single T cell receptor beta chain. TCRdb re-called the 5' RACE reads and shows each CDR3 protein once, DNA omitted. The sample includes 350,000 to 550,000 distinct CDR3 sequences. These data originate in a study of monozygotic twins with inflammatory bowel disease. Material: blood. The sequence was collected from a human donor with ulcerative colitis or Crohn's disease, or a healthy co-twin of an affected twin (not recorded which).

The chain's CDR3 is CASSQDRSGGALDTEAFF. The rearrangement joins TRBV14 to TRBJ1-1. CDR1 is SGHDN, CDR2 FVKESK, per germline. The length of the CDR3 is 18 residues.